The source of this T cell receptor (beta chain) is a study of a mutant IDH1 vaccine in newly diagnosed glioma. Study at large: Patients were given eight vaccinations, scheduled in weeks 1, 3, 5, 7, 11, 15, 19 and 23. Patients' prior therapy spanned radiotherapy, temozolomide, or both; most underwent both.

With regard to this clone: The antigen is undetermined.

CDR3 length equals 15 residues. From germline, CDR1 is SGHRS and CDR2 YFSETQ. V was clipped by 0 bases and J by 1 base, with 10 bases between them. Study-wide points: The occurrence of vaccine-induced immune responses was seen in 90% to 95% of patients.

Time point described: week 5, during vaccination. The vaccine gave 300 ug of a 20-mer mutant IDH1 peptide subcutaneously per dose. Each tumor in the donors was a new WHO grade 3 or 4 astrocytoma, IDH1-mutant and ATRX-lost. Repertoires were generated with immunoSEQ multiplex PCR, while TCRdb's copy carries only in-frame clones and drops some. The sample holds approximately 51,000 clones, around 80% seen once. The sequence came from a woman aged 40 to 50 with glioma. Sequencing used PBMCs, obtained from a glioma patient whose treatment included an IDH1 peptide vaccine. This chain links TRBV5-1 with TRBJ2-5; weak D call: TRBD2 (5 bases). Here the CDR3 DNA reads TGCGCCAGCAGCTTGGCTCCCGGGATCCAAGAGACCCAGTACTTC. It codes for CASSLAPGIQETQYF.